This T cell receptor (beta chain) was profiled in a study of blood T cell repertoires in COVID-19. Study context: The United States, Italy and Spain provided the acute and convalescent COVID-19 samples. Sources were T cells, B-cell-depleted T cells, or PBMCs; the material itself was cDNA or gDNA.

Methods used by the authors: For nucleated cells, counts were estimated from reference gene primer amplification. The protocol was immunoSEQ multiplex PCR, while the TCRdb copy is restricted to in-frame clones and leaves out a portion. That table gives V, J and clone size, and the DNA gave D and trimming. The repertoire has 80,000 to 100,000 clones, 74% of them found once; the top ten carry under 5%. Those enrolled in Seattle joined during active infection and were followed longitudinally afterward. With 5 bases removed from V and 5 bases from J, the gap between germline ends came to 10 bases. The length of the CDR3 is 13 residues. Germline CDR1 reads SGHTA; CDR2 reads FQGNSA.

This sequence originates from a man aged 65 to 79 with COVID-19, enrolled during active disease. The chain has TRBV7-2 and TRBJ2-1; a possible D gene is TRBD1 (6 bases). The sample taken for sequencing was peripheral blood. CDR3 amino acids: CASSPDRNNEQFF. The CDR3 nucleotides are TGTGCCAGCAGCCCGGACAGAAACAATGAGCAGTTCTTC.